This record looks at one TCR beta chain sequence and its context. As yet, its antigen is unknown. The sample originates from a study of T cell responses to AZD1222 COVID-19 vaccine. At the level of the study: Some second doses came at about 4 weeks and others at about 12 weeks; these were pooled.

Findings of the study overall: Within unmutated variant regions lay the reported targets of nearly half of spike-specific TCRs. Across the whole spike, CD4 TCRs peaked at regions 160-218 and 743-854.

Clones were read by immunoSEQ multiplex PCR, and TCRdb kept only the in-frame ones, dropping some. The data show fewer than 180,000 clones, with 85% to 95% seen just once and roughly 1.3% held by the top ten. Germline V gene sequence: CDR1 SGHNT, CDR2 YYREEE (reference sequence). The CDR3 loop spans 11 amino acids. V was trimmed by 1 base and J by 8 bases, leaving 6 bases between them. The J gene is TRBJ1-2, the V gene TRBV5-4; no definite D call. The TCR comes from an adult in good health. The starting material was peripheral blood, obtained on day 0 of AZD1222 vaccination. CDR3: CASSLSGGYTF. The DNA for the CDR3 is TGTGCCAGCAGCTTGTCGGGCGGCTACACCTTC.